This TCR beta chain was identified during a study of beta chain features in type 1 diabetes. The overall study: Nearly 110,000,000 sorted cells were examined across all samples. Study-wide points: Shorter templates might be favored by PCR, and equally so in patients and in controls. Moderate but significant shortening of TCRB CDR3s was recorded in all four CD4+ subsets from Type 1 diabetes patients.

The CDR3 contains 15 residues. CDR1 is SGHRS and CDR2 is YFSETQ in the germline V gene. V was trimmed by 0 bases and J by 3 bases, leaving 11 bases between them. Isolated RNA was reverse transcribed in full, so expressed TCRB transcripts were sequenced. Clones were read by immunoSEQ multiplex PCR, and TCRdb kept only the in-frame ones, dropping some. The sample consists of fewer than 900,000 clones, 15% to 20% of them appearing once. This clone was seen only a few times. Its target is unknown. Sequencing was done on a sample of naive CD4+ T cells from blood. This clonotype originated in a woman younger than 35 in good health. The genes are TRBV5-1 and TRBJ2-3; TRBD1 might be the D (6 bases). The CDR3 bases are TGCGCCAGCAGCTTGGTTCAGGGGCAAACAGATACGCAGTATTTT. Protein: CASSLVQGQTDTQYF.